The 13 T cell receptor beta chains presented below share a single source sample, sequenced in a study of T cell repertoires in cytomegalovirus infection. These TCRs' antigens remain unknown. TCRdb passed the reads through MiXCR, listing each CDR3 protein once. The sample yields under 300,000 distinct CDR3 sequences, less than 25% seen once. Sequences were derived from cultured PBMCs, sampled from culture after CMV antigen stimulation. The source of these receptors is a human donor in good health (CMV status not recorded). Some clones in this sample may be carry-over from other donors' samples.

V usage is TRBV28 and J usage is TRBJ2-5; the D gene is possibly TRBD2 (6 bases). Per germline, CDR1 MDHEN and CDR2 SYDVKM. Trimming took off 3 bases at V and 5 bases at J, with 10 bases between the two ends. This CDR3 comprises 13 residues. CDR3 coding DNA: TGTGCCAGCAGTTTCAGGGAGGTTGAGACCCAGTACTTC. It translates to CASSFREVETQYF.

The table lists this clonotype with a few counts. This chain connects TRBV12-3 or TRBV12-4 to TRBJ2-5; D not resolved. The CDR3 loop spans 14 amino acids. The germline V and J ends were trimmed by 1 base and 1 base, with 7 bases remaining between them. The DNA for the CDR3 is TGTGCCAGCAGTTTAGGATCTCGCCAAGAGACCCAGTACTTC. Encoded protein: CASSLGSRQETQYF.

There are many counts of this clonotype. The chain combines TRBV29-1 with TRBJ2-2; TRBD2 is a possible D gene (6 bases). CDR3 length: 13 residues. Trimming left V 3 bases short and J 2 bases short, with 7 bases between. The germline gives CDR1 SQVTM, CDR2 ANQGSEA. CDR3 nucleotides: TGCAGCGTTGAGGGGGGAAACACCGGGGAGCTGTTTTTT. Its protein product is CSVEGGNTGELFF.

J is TRBJ1-2 and V is TRBV7-9; D gene ambiguous. This CDR3 is built from 16 residues. Germline CDR1 is SEHNR and CDR2 is FQNEAQ (reference sequence). Trimming cost V 3 bases and J 4 bases, with 18 bases left between them. The CDR3 region has the DNA TGTGCCAGCAGCTTTTCGGGAGGTGCGCAGCTCTATGGCTACACCTTC. As protein: CASSFSGGAQLYGYTF. The variable domain in full, with the rest retrieved from reference TRBV7-9 and TRBJ1-2, is DTGVSQNPRHKITKRGQNVTFRCDPISEHNRLYWYRQTLGQGPEFLTYFQNEAQLEKSRLLSDRFSAERPKGSFSTLEIQRTEQGDSAMYLCASSFSGGAQLYGYTFGSGTRLTVV.

This clonotype was recorded at least ten times. V usage is TRBV7-2 and J usage is TRBJ2-2; 8 bases fit TRBD1. Germline V lookup: CDR1 SGHTA, CDR2 FQGNSA. V was pared by 5 bases and J by 0 bases, with 5 bases of the junction left unmatched. The CDR3 totals 16 residues. In DNA form, the CDR3 reads TGTGCCAGCAGCATGGGACAGGCTTCGAACACCGGGGAGCTGTTTTTT. This gives the protein CASSMGQASNTGELFF.

The V gene is TRBV11-3, the J gene TRBJ1-5; 7 bases agree with TRBD1. The V and J ends lost 5 bases and 6 bases, in that order; junction bases with no gene match: 10. The CDR3 has 15 amino acids. The V gene's germline CDR1 is SGHNT and CDR2 YENEEA. The CDR3, as DNA: TGTGCCAGCAGCCTTGACAGGGTTTATTGTCAGCCCCAGCATTTT. This codes for CASSLDRVYCQPQHF. Full variable domain (outside the CDR3, taken from reference TRBV11-3 and TRBJ1-5): EAGVVQSPRYKIIEKKQPVAFWCNPISGHNTLYWYLQNLGQGPELLIRYENEEAVDDSQLPKDRFSAERLKGVDSTLKIQPAELGDSAVYLCASSLDRVYCQPQHFGDGTRLSIL.

There are many counts of this clonotype. V and J are TRBV7-2 and TRBJ1-1; weak D call: TRBD1 (5 bases). V dropped 6 bases and J dropped 0 bases, with 17 bases sitting between them. Germline CDR1 is SGHTA and CDR2 is FQGNSA. The CDR3 is made up of 16 amino acids. This CDR3 is CASSPYPTALNTEAFF. Written as DNA, the CDR3 is TGTGCCAGCAGTCCGTACCCGACAGCGCTGAACACTGAAGCTTTCTTT.

This chain links TRBV9 with TRBJ2-3; no definite D call. The germline V and J ends were trimmed by 2 bases and 1 base, with 5 bases remaining between them. The CDR3 runs 13 residues. Per germline, CDR1 SGDLS and CDR2 YYNGEE. DNA for the CDR3: TGTGCCAGCAGCGTGGACGGCACAGATACGCAGTATTTT. This translates into CASSVDGTDTQYF.

This clonotype showed up just a few times. The genes are TRBV7-9 and TRBJ2-7; D may match TRBD1 or TRBD2 (5 bases each). V lost 5 bases, J lost 6 bases, and 11 bases lay in between. Germline CDR1 reads SEHNR; CDR2 reads FQNEAQ (reference sequence). The CDR3 is 12 amino acids. CDR3 protein: CASSDQGPEQYF. DNA of the CDR3: TGTGCCAGCAGCGACCAGGGACCCGAGCAGTACTTC.

The CDR3 DNA reads TGCAGCGTTGGAGGTAGCGGGAGTGACTATGAGCAGTTCTTC. Amino acid sequence: CSVGGSGSDYEQFF. The chain couples TRBV29-1 to TRBJ2-1, with 9 positions matching TRBD2. CDR1 and CDR2 from the germline V gene are SQVTM and ANQGSEA. Losses at the gene ends were 4 bases for V and 8 bases for J; bases not matched to a gene: 9. The length of the CDR3 is 14 residues.

V usage is TRBV24-1 and J usage is TRBJ2-3; 9 nucleotides align to TRBD2. Unmatched junction bases numbered 6, after V lost 4 bases and J lost 2 bases. CDR3 size: 16 residues. Germline loops: CDR1 KGHDR, CDR2 SFDVKD. The CDR3 here is CATSESGTSFTDTQYF. DNA for the CDR3: TGTGCCACCAGTGAATCCGGGACTAGCTTCACAGATACGCAGTATTTT.

In nucleotides, the CDR3 is TGTGCCAGCAGCTTCATACAAGGAGCCTACGAGCAGTACGTC. It translates to CASSFIQGAYEQYV. The chain recombines TRBV11-2 with TRBJ2-7; D gene ambiguous. CDR3 length: 14 amino acids. CDR1 is SGHAT, CDR2 FQNNGV, per germline. The V end was cut by 3 bases, the J end by 2 bases, with 11 bases between.

This clonotype was seen many times. The V call is TRBV7-2, the J call TRBJ1-2; D is uncertain. Trimming left V 5 bases short and J 9 bases short, with 19 bases between. The germline CDR1 and CDR2 sequences are SGHTA and FQGNSA. The CDR3 spans 14 residues. The chain's CDR3 is CASSPKAITGRYTF. CDR3 DNA: TGTGCCAGCAGCCCAAAGGCCATTACGGGTCGCTACACCTTC.